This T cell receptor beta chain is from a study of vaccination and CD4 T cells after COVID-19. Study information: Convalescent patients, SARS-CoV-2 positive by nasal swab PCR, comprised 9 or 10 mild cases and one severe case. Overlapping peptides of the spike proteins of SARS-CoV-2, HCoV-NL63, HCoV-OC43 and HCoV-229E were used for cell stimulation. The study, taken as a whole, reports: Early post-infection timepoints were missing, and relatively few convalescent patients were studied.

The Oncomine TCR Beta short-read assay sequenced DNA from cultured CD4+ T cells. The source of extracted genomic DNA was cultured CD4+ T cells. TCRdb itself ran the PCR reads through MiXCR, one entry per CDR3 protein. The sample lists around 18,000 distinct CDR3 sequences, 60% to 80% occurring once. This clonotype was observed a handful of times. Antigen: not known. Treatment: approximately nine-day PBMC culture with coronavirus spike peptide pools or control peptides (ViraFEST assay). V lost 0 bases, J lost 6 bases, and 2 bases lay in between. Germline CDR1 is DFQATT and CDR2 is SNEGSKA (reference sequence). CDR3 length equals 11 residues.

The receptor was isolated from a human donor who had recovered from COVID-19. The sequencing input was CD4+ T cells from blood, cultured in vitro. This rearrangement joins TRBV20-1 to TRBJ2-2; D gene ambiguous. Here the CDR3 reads CSARESGELFF. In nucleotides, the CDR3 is TGCAGTGCTAGAGAATCCGGGGAGCTGTTTTTT.